This T cell receptor beta chain was identified in a study of T cell responses to AZD1222 COVID-19 vaccine (dated by TCRdb to the early 2020s). Turning to the overall study: Because spike-specific TCR depth and breadth did not differ between the two schedules, AZD1222 recipients who got a second dose at roughly 4 weeks were pooled with those who got a second dose at roughly 12 weeks. Trial participants were enrolled by age into subgroups of 18-55, 56-69 and 70-plus years, and around 140, 26 and 57 TCR-sequenced participants, respectively, were included in these subgroups. TCR sequencing was performed for about 240 trial participants, of whom around 200 were given two doses of AZD1222 and around 25 were given two doses of MenACWY control vaccine. What the study reported, not specific to this receptor: Because no day 14 peak-response samples were available, repertoires were characterized only after the peak T cell response. Conclusions about previously exposed vaccinees are limited because only five to seven AZD1222 recipients were SARS-CoV-2 seropositive at baseline. Reportedly, almost half of the unique spike-specific TCRs recognized epitopes lying outside the regions that are mutated in the B.1.351 and B.1.1.7 variants. After two AZD1222 doses, spike-specific TCR breadth and depth were significantly higher than at day 0 and than in MenACWY recipients. The 56-69-year group was small, and its depth increase did not reach significance, likely because of low power. The whole spike protein was spanned by vaccine-associated CD4 TCRs, and dominant responses were seen in regions 160-218 and 743-854. Participants were mostly white British and included more females than males, and it was suggested by the authors that clonal diversity may have been underestimated.

The CDR3 regions of human TCRbeta chains were analyzed by immunosequencing. The authors' pipeline ran thus. Repertoire TCRs were checked for matches against a reference library of SARS-CoV-2-specific TCRs that had been generated using the MIRA antigen-specificity platform. Breadth was defined as the fraction of unique TCRs that were SARS-CoV-2-associated, and depth was defined as the fraction of total T cells that were SARS-CoV-2-associated. Using the MIRA data, every spike-specific TCR was mapped to the spike region that the TCR reacted to and assigned to either a CD4 or a CD8 class. Log10-transformed breadth and depth values were compared by one-way ANOVA with Sidak's multiple comparisons tests. TCRdb retrieved this table from immuneACCESS and kept in-frame rearrangements only. Not all clones are present; in checked studies, unresolved V genes account for under half, and no reason is known for the remainder. V, J and clone size reflect that table, while D and trimming were determined from the DNA. Counted in this sample were under 140,000 clones; around 81% of them appeared once. The biggest ten clones account for roughly 4.8% of the sample.

Points on this clone: There is no known antigen for this receptor. Base qualities are missing; no much larger clone stands one base away.

The time point label of this sample denotes: baseline before first vaccination. Samples from vaccinated people were obtained from the UK trials COV001 and COV002, which included a single-blind randomized controlled phase 2/3 trial of AZD1222 (ChAdOx1 nCoV-19) in healthy adults. For TCRbeta chain sequencing, PBMC samples from trial participants were taken at day 0 and at day 28 after the second dose. This specimen consisted of peripheral blood, obtained on day 0 of AZD1222 vaccination. The receptor was derived from an adult in good health.

The CDR3 protein sequence reads: CASKSSGGGSYEQYF. Read as DNA, the sequence is TGTGCCAGCAAGTCTAGTGGAGGAGGGTCCTACGAGCAGTACTTC. The rearranged segments are TRBV6-5 and TRBJ2-7; a tentative D match to TRBD2 spans 6 bases. The CDR3 goes from the cysteine to the phenylalanine over 15 residues. Kept here is only the CDR3 DNA, which spans 45 bases and is read in frame from base 1. The germline V gene yields MNHEY for CDR1 and SVGAGI for CDR2. Trimming takes 7 bases from V and 1 base from J, and the germline ends sit 17 bases apart.